The next 24 T cell receptor beta chains were all read from a single sample in a study of blood T cell repertoires in COVID-19. The method was immunoSEQ multiplex PCR; TCRdb's version includes in-frame clones alone and lacks a portion of them. The table shows approximately 300,000 clones, with about nine tenths occurring only once. Input material: PBMCs or T cells enriched from blood (not recorded which). These receptor sequences come from a man aged 55-75 years who had recovered from COVID-19.

The rearrangement joins TRBV11-2 to TRBJ2-7; 9 nucleotides align to TRBD2. V was pared by 2 bases and J by 0 bases, with 8 bases of the junction left unmatched. The CDR3 has 17 amino acids. CDR1 and CDR2 (germline): SGHAT, FQNNGV. CDR3 sequence reads: CASSLTPTSGFSYEQYF. The CDR3 nucleotides read TGTGCCAGCAGCTTAACTCCGACTAGCGGCTTCTCCTACGAGCAGTACTTC. The full variable domain, completed using reference TRBV11-2 and TRBJ2-7, is EAGVAQSPRYKIIEKRQSVAFWCNPISGHATLYWYQQILGQGPKLLIQFQNNGVVDDSQLPKDRFSAERLKGVDSTLKIQPAKLEDSAVYLCASSLTPTSGFSYEQYFGPGTRLTVT.

This chain uses TRBV3-1 (or the pseudogene TRBV3-2) with TRBJ2-7, with D uncertain. The germline V gene encodes CDR1 LGHDT and CDR2 YNNKEL (reference sequence). Trimming cost V 0 bases and J 0 bases, with 6 bases left between them. The CDR3 consists of 14 residues. The CDR3 is CASSQDSLSYEQYF. The CDR3 nucleotides read TGTGCCAGCAGCCAAGATTCCCTCTCCTACGAGCAGTACTTC.

The V call is TRBV5-1, the J call TRBJ2-7; TRBD1 matches 7 bases. The CDR3 is made up of 15 amino acids. V was pared by 2 bases and J by 3 bases, with 8 bases of the junction left unmatched. Germline CDR1 and CDR2: SGHRS and YFSETQ. The CDR3 here is CASSFRQGWVYEQYF. In nucleotides, the CDR3 is TGCGCCAGCAGCTTTAGACAGGGCTGGGTCTACGAGCAGTACTTC. The variable domain in full, completed from reference TRBV5-1 and TRBJ2-7, reads KAGVTQTPRYLIKTRGQQVTLSCSPISGHRSVSWYQQTPGQGLQFLFEYFSETQRNKGNFPGRFSGRQFSNSRSEMNVSTLELGDSALYLCASSFRQGWVYEQYFGPGTRLTVT.

The genes are TRBV9 and TRBJ1-2; D is unclear. The CDR3 has 15 amino acids. The ends were cut back, 2 bases at V and 0 bases at J, with 11 bases in the middle. Germline-derived CDR1 and CDR2 are SGDLS and YYNGEE. Here the CDR3 reads CASSVSRSPNYGYTF. The CDR3 DNA follows: TGTGCCAGCAGCGTGAGTAGAAGTCCTAACTATGGCTACACCTTC.

This clone appeared once. The chain has TRBV28 and TRBJ1-5, with D perhaps matching TRBD1 (5 bases). This CDR3 has 15 residues. The germline CDR1 and CDR2 sequences are MDHEN and SYDVKM. V dropped 8 bases and J dropped 2 bases, with 16 bases sitting between them. The DNA of the CDR3 is TGTGCCAGCGCTTCAAGGGGTTCGGGCAATCAGCCCCAGCATTTT. It codes for CASASRGSGNQPQHF.

V usage is TRBV15 and J usage is TRBJ1-1; D call uncertain. The CDR3 runs to 15 residues. Germline CDR1 LNHNV, CDR2 YYDKDF (reference sequence). V was pared by 3 bases and J by 3 bases, with 14 bases between. The CDR3 nucleotides are TGTGCCACCAGCAGCCCAAGCTCCCGGGACACTGAAGCTTTCTTT. Protein product: CATSSPSSRDTEAFF.

The J gene is TRBJ2-2, the V gene TRBV5-4; D is ambiguous. The V end lost 4 bases, the J end lost 4 bases, and 11 bases lay between the germline ends. This CDR3 is 14 amino acids long. Germline V gene sequence: CDR1 SGHNT, CDR2 YYREEE (reference sequence). The CDR3, as DNA: TGTGCCAGCAGCATCGCACCGGGCACCGGGGAGCTGTTTTTT. It codes for CASSIAPGTGELFF.

The chain couples TRBV6-1 to TRBJ2-5, with D unresolved. Germline lookup yields CDR1 MNHNS and CDR2 SASEGT. The CDR3 length is 13 residues. The V gene lost 2 bases and the J gene lost 5 bases, with 9 bases spanning the gap. The CDR3 region has the DNA TGTGCCAGCAGTGAACAACCCGGGGAGACCCAGTACTTC. Its translation is CASSEQPGETQYF.

The chain joins TRBV30 to TRBJ2-7; no definite D call. V was pared by 4 bases and J by 3 bases, with 7 bases between. Germline CDR1 reads GTSNPN; CDR2 reads SVGIG (reference sequence). This CDR3 spans 11 amino acids. CDR3 protein: CAWKTSYEQYF. In nucleotides, the CDR3 is TGTGCCTGGAAGACAAGCTACGAGCAGTACTTC.

The chain has TRBV7-3 and TRBJ2-2; 7 nucleotides align to TRBD1. The CDR3 totals 16 residues. Germline CDR1 reads SGHTA; CDR2 reads FQGTGA. With 0 bases clipped from V and 4 bases from J, the junction kept 5 bases outside the gene matches. In DNA, the CDR3 is TGTGCCAGCAGCTTAACACCCGGGACAGTCACCGGGGAGCTGTTTTTT. Its translation: CASSLTPGTVTGELFF.

V gene TRBV7-2 combines with J gene TRBJ1-6, with a possible D match to TRBD1 (5 bases). V was shortened by 1 base and J by 13 bases, with 17 bases between the two germline ends. Germline CDR1 SGHTA, CDR2 FQGNSA. This CDR3 is 15 amino acids long. As DNA, the CDR3 is TGTGCCAGCAGCTTAGAAGGACAAATAAGAGCTCCCCTCCACTTT. Its translation: CASSLEGQIRAPLHF. Supplemented by reference TRBV7-2 and TRBJ1-6, the full variable domain reads GAGVSQSPSNKVTEKGKDVELRCDPISGHTALYWYRQSLGQGLEFLIYFQGNSAPDKSGLPSDRFSAERTGGSVSTLTIQRTQQEDSAVYLCASSLEGQIRAPLHFGNGTRLTVT.

The rearrangement links TRBV7-3 to TRBJ2-3; perhaps TRBD1 as D (6 bases). Germline CDR1 SGHTA, CDR2 FQGTGA. There are 13 residues in the CDR3. Trimming pared 4 bases from V and 8 bases from J, leaving 13 bases between. The CDR3 spells CASSSTGSGTQYF. The CDR3 nucleotides read TGTGCCAGCAGCTCGACAGGATCGGGTACGCAGTATTTT.

Note on this clone: Its ends do not fully match the called genes, so a read error is possible. The chain employs TRBV7-7 and TRBJ2-3; 8 bases agree with TRBD2. This CDR3 comprises 16 residues. CDR1 and CDR2 (germline): SSHAT, FNYEAQ (reference sequence). The CDR3, as DNA: TGTGCTAGCAGCTTGTCGGGGGGGACTAGCACAGATACGCAGTATTTT. This codes for CASSLSGGTSTDTQYF. Based on the CDR3 plus reference TRBV7-7 and TRBJ2-3, the full variable domain is GAGVSQSPRYKVTKRGQDVTLRCDPISSHATLYWYQQALGQGPEFLTYFNYEAQPDKSGLPSDRFSAERPEGSISTLTIQRTEQRDSAMYRCASSLSGGTSTDTQYFGPGTRLTVL.

The chain couples TRBV7-3 to TRBJ2-3; 14 positions match TRBD2. J gave up 4 bases and V 4 bases, and 13 bases lay outside the gene matches. The CDR3 length is 19 residues. In germline, CDR1 is SGHTA, CDR2 FQGTGA. The CDR3 DNA reads as TGTGCCAGCAGCTATTTAGGTCCGGGACTAGCGGGAGTGGCAGATACGCAGTATTTT. Translating gives CASSYLGPGLAGVADTQYF.

The chain joins TRBV5-1 to TRBJ2-7; 9 positions agree with TRBD2. The CDR3 runs 14 residues. Germline trimming cut 4 bases from V and 3 bases from J; bases unmatched to any gene: 5. Germline CDR1 and CDR2: SGHRS and YFSETQ. The CDR3 spells CASSPSGKVYEQYF. The CDR3 DNA reads TGCGCCAGCAGCCCTAGCGGGAAGGTCTACGAGCAGTACTTC.

This chain links TRBV5-1 with TRBJ1-6; 7 bases line up with TRBD1. The CDR3 runs 16 residues. Unmatched junction bases numbered 4, after V lost 2 bases and J lost 2 bases. CDR1 and CDR2 (germline): SGHRS, YFSETQ. The CDR3 here is CASSLTGDPYNSPLHF. CDR3 sequence (DNA): TGCGCCAGCAGCTTAACAGGGGATCCCTATAATTCACCCCTCCACTTT.

This clone was picked up one time. The chain recombines TRBV7-3 with TRBJ2-1, with D possibly being TRBD2 (5 bases). CDR3 length: 13 residues. Trimming took off 4 bases at V and 7 bases at J, with 11 bases between the two ends. The germline V gene encodes CDR1 SGHTA and CDR2 FQGTGA. The CDR3 here is CASSSSPGNEQFF. CDR3 DNA: TGTGCCAGCAGCTCGTCCCCGGGGAATGAGCAGTTCTTC.

The J gene is TRBJ2-7, the V gene TRBV6-8, with TRBD2 matching over 7 bases. V was pared by 5 bases and J by 0 bases, with 7 bases of the junction left unmatched. There are 15 residues in the CDR3. Germline CDR1 reads MNHGY; CDR2 reads SAAAGT. The CDR3 region is CASSTDGRSSYEQYF. DNA for the CDR3: TGTGCCAGCAGTACTGACGGGAGGAGCTCCTACGAGCAGTACTTC.

The V call is TRBV7-9, the J call TRBJ1-1, with TRBD1 identical over 8 bases. The CDR3 is 16 amino acids. Germline CDR1 reads SEHNR; CDR2 reads FQNEAQ (reference sequence). V shed 5 bases and J 11 bases; nucleotides not matched to a gene: 19. The CDR3 spells CASSPGQVSSFVEAFF. In DNA form, the CDR3 reads TGTGCCAGCAGCCCGGGACAGGTTAGTAGTTTCGTGGAGGCTTTCTTT.

The chain couples TRBV3-1 (or the pseudogene TRBV3-2) to TRBJ2-7, with 10 nucleotides matching TRBD2. CDR3 length: 13 residues. The trim removed 5 bases at V and 5 bases at J, leaving 3 bases unmatched. Germline CDR1 is LGHDT and CDR2 is YNNKEL (reference sequence). Here the CDR3 DNA reads TGTGCCAGCAGCAGGACTAGCGGCCACGAGCAGTACTTC. Residues: CASSRTSGHEQYF.

This rearrangement joins TRBV3-1 (or the pseudogene TRBV3-2) to TRBJ1-1; TRBD1 matches at 7 bases. The CDR3 consists of 15 residues. Germline trimming cut 1 base from V and 0 bases from J; bases unmatched to any gene: 2. CDR1 LGHDT and CDR2 YNNKEL come from the germline V gene (reference sequence). The CDR3 bases are TGTGCCAGCAGCCAAGGGGACAGATTGAACACTGAAGCTTTCTTT. Translated, it gives CASSQGDRLNTEAFF.

This chain joins TRBV28 and TRBJ2-7, with D hard to call. CDR1 and CDR2 from the germline V gene are MDHEN and SYDVKM. V gave up 1 base and J gave up 4 bases, with 8 bases separating them. This CDR3 has 13 amino acids. DNA for the CDR3: TGTGCCAGCAGTTTATCTATGTGGTACGAGCAGTACTTC. Its translation: CASSLSMWYEQYF.

V gene TRBV5-1 combines with J gene TRBJ2-3; 9 bases agree with TRBD1. The CDR3 runs to 15 residues. V shed 4 bases, J shed 4 bases, and the junction held 7 bases outside the gene matches. CDR1 is SGHRS and CDR2 is YFSETQ in the germline V gene. CDR3: CASSHGTGRADTQYF. CDR3 DNA sequence: TGCGCCAGCAGCCACGGGACAGGGAGGGCAGATACGCAGTATTTT.

This chain connects TRBV3-1 (or the pseudogene TRBV3-2) to TRBJ2-5, with a tentative D call TRBD1 (5 bases). The CDR3 spans 14 residues. Trimming removed 4 bases from V and 4 bases from J, with 13 bases in between. Germline V gene sequence: CDR1 LGHDT, CDR2 YNNKEL (reference sequence). The CDR3 DNA reads TGTGCCAGCAGCCCACGGACATTAGGAGAGACCCAGTACTTC. Translated, it gives CASSPRTLGETQYF.